This T cell receptor beta chain derives from a study of T cell clonality in common variable immunodeficiency. Study-wide points: In common variable immunodeficiency, TCR beta chains reportedly carried fewer deletions and N-nucleotide insertions.

Here immunoSEQ multiplex PCR was the method, and the copy in TCRdb shows in-frame clones only, minus some. Sampling found about 30,000 clones, none seen once. V lost 5 bases and J lost 4, with 14 bases in between. This CDR3 comprises 14 residues. CDR1 is LNHDA, CDR2 SQIVND, per germline (reference sequence). For this clone: As yet, its antigen is unknown. Read coverage stops 3 residues before the CDR3 terminus; the germline J gene supplies the remainder.

The V gene is TRBV19, the J gene TRBJ1-1; TRBD1 might be the D (5 bases). The source of this sequence is a human donor with common variable immunodeficiency. The sample comprised peripheral blood mononuclear cells. The sequenced CDR3 bases are TGTGCCAGTAGTCCGGGACTCCTACGCACTGAA. Its protein is CASSPGLLRTE. The whole CDR3 sequence is CASSPGLLRTEAFF.